A single sample gave rise to the 18 T cell receptor beta chains below, sequenced in a study of T cells in women clearing cervical HPV infection. Repertoires were generated with immunoSEQ multiplex PCR, while TCRdb's copy carries only in-frame clones and drops some. Here the sample table reports tens of thousands of clones. Material: blood buffy coat. The receptors were sampled from a woman aged 18-70 years with a cervical HPV16 infection that either progressed to CIN3+ or cleared (not recorded which).

As to this clone: The read ends 3 residues before the CDR3 terminus; that terminus is restored from the germline J gene. The rearrangement joins TRBV19 to TRBJ2-3, with 7 bases identical to TRBD1. V dropped 5 bases and J dropped 3; count of bases not matched to a gene: 8. Germline lookup yields CDR1 LNHDA and CDR2 SQIVND (reference sequence). This CDR3 region has 15 residues. CDR3 bases read: TGTGCCAGTAGTGCCCGGAGACAGGGTACAGATACG. Residues: CASSARRQGTDT. The CDR3 reads in full as CASSARRQGTDTQYF.

On this clone itself: Coverage ceases 3 residues before the CDR3 finishes, and the germline J gene fills in the end. The chain uses TRBV6-1 and TRBJ2-3, with 7 bases that match TRBD2. CDR1 is MNHNS and CDR2 is SASEGT in the germline V gene. The CDR3 has 16 amino acids. This CDR3 is CASSERPERDKETQYF. The covered CDR3 bases are TGTGCCAGCAGTGAAAGACCAGAGCGGGATAAAGAGACG.

Worth noting for this clone: The read ends 3 residues before the CDR3 terminus; that terminus is restored from the germline J gene. The chain employs TRBV20-1 and TRBJ2-3; the match to TRBD2 covers 11 bases. The CDR3 contains 16 residues. The germline gives CDR1 DFQATT, CDR2 SNEGSKA (reference sequence). CDR3 amino acids: CSAHLRLAGGGETQYF. The covered CDR3 bases are TGCAGTGCCCACCTTCGCCTAGCGGGAGGAGGTGAGACG.

For this clone: The read comes to an end 3 residues before the CDR3 does, leaving the germline J gene to fill in the end. The rearrangement links TRBV5-1 to TRBJ2-3; D is ambiguous. With 0 bases removed from V and 3 bases from J, the gap between germline ends came to 5 bases. This CDR3 contains 13 residues. Germline CDR1 SGHRS, CDR2 YFSETQ. The part of the CDR3 DNA that was read is TGCGCCAGCAGCTTGGTAGGGACAGATACG. Its protein is CASSLVGTDT. The complete CDR3 reads CASSLVGTDTQYF.

The sequenced CDR3 bases are TGTGCCAGCAGTGAAAATCTAGCGGGGGTCGGAGGGGAG. Protein sequence: CASSENLAGVGGE. The entire CDR3 protein reads CASSENLAGVGGELFF. This chain connects TRBV6-1 to TRBJ2-2; 10 nucleotides line up with TRBD2. The read falls 3 residues short of the CDR3 end, and the missing part is taken from the germline J gene. This CDR3 spans 16 amino acids. CDR1 is MNHNS and CDR2 is SASEGT in the germline V gene. After removal of 2 bases from V and 8 bases from J, the junction contained 8 bases not matched to a gene.

A word on this clone: The CDR3 end lies 3 residues beyond the end of the read and is filled in from the germline J gene. The gene calls are TRBV19 and TRBJ2-3, with 7 bases that match TRBD2. Trimming at V came to 6 bases and at J to 1 base, leaving 7 bases not matched to a gene. CDR1 and CDR2 (germline): LNHDA, SQIVND (reference sequence). The CDR3 extends over 15 amino acids. CDR3: CASSLQRGGTDTQYF. The sequenced part of the CDR3 DNA is TGTGCCAGTAGCCTACAGCGGGGAGGCACAGATACG.

As regards this clone: Sequencing ends 3 residues short of the CDR3 end; the germline J gene provides the rest. This chain connects TRBV19 to TRBJ1-5; maybe TRBD1 (5 bases). This CDR3 comprises 15 residues. Germline lookup yields CDR1 LNHDA and CDR2 SQIVND (reference sequence). With 9 bases removed from V and 7 bases from J, the gap between germline ends came to 22 bases. CDR3: CASLARGGADQPQHF. Incomplete CDR3 DNA: TGTGCCAGCCTCGCGAGGGGAGGGGCAGACCAGCCC.

As concerns this clone: The read ends 3 residues shy of where the CDR3 ends; the end is completed using the germline J gene. This chain connects TRBV19 to TRBJ2-4, with D possibly matching TRBD2 (7 bases). This CDR3 comprises 15 residues. The germline gives CDR1 LNHDA, CDR2 SQIVND (reference sequence). CDR3 loop: CASSISGAGDYGQYF. The sequenced CDR3 bases are TGTGCCAGTAGTATTTCGGGGGCCGGGGACTATGGT. Together with reference TRBV19 and TRBJ2-4, the CDR3 gives the full variable domain: DGGITQSPKYLFRKEGQNVTLSCEQNLNHDAMYWYRQDPGQGLRLIYYSQIVNDFQKGDIAEGYSVSREKKESFPLTVTSAQKNPTAFYLCASSISGAGDYGQYFGAGTRLSVL.

On this clone itself: The CDR3 extends 3 residues past the end of the read, so its final part is completed from the germline J gene. The J gene is TRBJ2-1, the V gene TRBV11-3; 9 positions agree with TRBD2. This CDR3 comprises 14 residues. Germline V gives CDR1 SGHNT, CDR2 YENEEA. The J segment lost 7 bases and the V segment lost 5 bases, leaving 6 bases of the junction unmatched. The covered CDR3 bases are TGTGCCAGCAGCCCTCTAGCGGGATCGAATGAG. Its translation is CASSPLAGSNE. The whole CDR3 reads CASSPLAGSNEQFF.

Remarks on this clone: The CDR3 end is not reached by the read, which stops 3 residues before it; the germline J gene fills it in. The gene calls are TRBV5-1 and TRBJ2-7; D gene uncertain. V lost 1 base and J lost 2, with 13 bases in between. CDR3 length equals 15 residues. Germline-derived CDR1 and CDR2 are SGHRS and YFSETQ. This CDR3 reads CASSLRGGEAYEQYF. CDR3 DNA, as far as it was read: TGCGCCAGCAGCTTGCGAGGCGGTGAAGCCTACGAG.

On this clone itself: The read ends 3 residues early relative to the CDR3; the germline J gene fills the gap. The chain uses TRBV5-1 and TRBJ2-1; 9 bases match TRBD2. CDR1 and CDR2 (germline): SGHRS, YFSETQ. The V gene end was trimmed by 4 bases and the J gene end by 0 bases; junction bases not matched to a gene: 8. This CDR3 region has 17 residues. The DNA read from the CDR3 is TGCGCCAGCAGCCCTTCGTCTAGCGGGATCTCCTACAATGAG. Its protein product is CASSPSSSGISYNE. In full, the CDR3 reads CASSPSSSGISYNEQFF.

Turning to this clone: The read terminates 3 residues ahead of where the CDR3 ends, so the germline J gene completes it. The chain employs TRBV12-3 or TRBV12-4 and TRBJ1-5, with 8 bases identical to TRBD1. V shed 3 bases, J shed 7 bases, and the junction held 20 bases outside the gene matches. CDR3 length: 19 residues. This CDR3 reads CASSFLNPGQDRSRQPQHF. The CDR3 DNA, read in part, is TGTGCCAGCAGTTTTTTAAATCCGGGACAGGATCGCTCCCGGCAGCCC.

Details on this clone: The read ends 3 residues before the CDR3 terminus; that terminus is restored from the germline J gene. V is TRBV7-9 and J is TRBJ1-2; D not certain. This CDR3 region has 14 residues. Germline CDR1 is SEHNR and CDR2 is FQNEAQ (reference sequence). The CDR3: CASSLAADRGGYTF. The CDR3 bases that were read are TGTGCCAGCAGCTTAGCCGCAGATCGGGGAGGC.

Notes on this clone: The read gets to within 3 residues of the CDR3 end, and the germline J gene fills in the rest. This chain links TRBV7-2 with TRBJ2-2; 8 nucleotides match TRBD1. This CDR3 spans 15 amino acids. Germline lookup yields CDR1 SGHTA and CDR2 FQGNSA. The sequenced CDR3 bases are TGTGCCAGCAGCCCCCCCACAGGGGGAAATTCACCG. This translates into CASSPPTGGNSP. The whole CDR3 region reads CASSPPTGGNSPLFF.

As regards this clone: Read sequence stops 3 residues before the CDR3 end, and the germline J gene provides the missing end. The gene calls are TRBV18 and TRBJ2-7; a possible D gene is TRBD2 (6 bases). Deletions cut 2 bases from V and 2 bases from J, with 22 bases between. The CDR3 contains 18 residues. Germline CDR1 KGHSH, CDR2 LQKENI. CDR3 DNA (partial): TGTGCCAGCTCACCAAGAGGGTACTGGGAAGCGGGTGCCTACGAG. Translated, it gives CASSPRGYWEAGAYE. From start to end, the CDR3 is CASSPRGYWEAGAYEQYF.

The CDR3 bases that were read are TGTGCCAGCAGCACCACCGGGGGGGTTCAGTTCTATGGC. It translates to CASSTTGGVQFYG. The full CDR3 sequence reads CASSTTGGVQFYGYTF. This rearrangement joins TRBV2 to TRBJ1-2, with TRBD1 as a possible D gene (5 bases). Coverage ceases 3 residues before the CDR3 finishes, and the germline J gene fills in the end. This CDR3 has 16 residues. V was pared by 6 bases and J by 4 bases, with 21 bases between. From germline, CDR1 is SNHLY and CDR2 FYNNEI.

Concerning this clone itself: The read stops 3 residues short of the end of the CDR3; the missing end is completed from the germline J gene. The rearrangement joins TRBV20-1 to TRBJ2-3; unclear D gene. The CDR3 runs 12 residues. V lost 5 bases and J 1 base, leaving 7 bases between the germline ends. Germline-derived CDR1 and CDR2 are DFQATT and SNEGSKA (reference sequence). The CDR3 region is CSAGIGTDTQYF. CDR3 DNA, as far as it was read: TGCAGTGCTGGTATAGGCACAGATACG.

Comment on this clone: The observed sequence ends 3 residues before the CDR3 terminus, with the missing tail filled in from the germline J gene. The chain couples TRBV19 to TRBJ2-4; 10 bases align to TRBD1. Trimming took 6 bases from V and 0 from J; bases not matched to a gene: 8. The CDR3 is 17 amino acids. Germline CDR1 is LNHDA and CDR2 is SQIVND (reference sequence). CDR3 bases read: TGTGCCAGTAGCCCCACCCGACAGGGGGCAGCCAAAAACATT. As protein: CASSPTRQGAAKNI. The full-length CDR3 reads as CASSPTRQGAAKNIQYF. Drawing the rest from reference TRBV19 and TRBJ2-4, the complete variable domain is DGGITQSPKYLFRKEGQNVTLSCEQNLNHDAMYWYRQDPGQGLRLIYYSQIVNDFQKGDIAEGYSVSREKKESFPLTVTSAQKNPTAFYLCASSPTRQGAAKNIQYFGAGTRLSVL.